Presented here are 2 T cell receptor beta chains from one specimen sequenced in a study of primary melanoma T cells and metastatic recurrence. Measured with immunoSEQ multiplex PCR; TCRdb has only the in-frame clones, and not every one. The table records a few thousand clones, about four fifths of them present only once. Sequencing input: melanoma tumor tissue. These receptors came from a human donor with melanoma.

This clone is a singleton in its sample. The V gene is TRBV28, the J gene TRBJ1-1, with 7 bases identical to TRBD1. CDR1 MDHEN and CDR2 SYDVKM come from the germline V gene. This CDR3 has 14 residues. Losses at the gene ends were 6 bases for V and 6 bases for J; bases not matched to a gene: 10. The CDR3 bases are TGTGCCAGCAGGGACCCTGGGACAGTCTCTGAAGCTTTCTTT. Translated: CASRDPGTVSEAFF.

The chain is built from TRBV18 and TRBJ2-7; TRBD1 agrees at 10 bases. The CDR3 is 16 residues long. V trimming: 1 base; J trimming: 4 bases; junction bases outside the gene matches: 7. Looked up from germline, CDR1 is KGHSH and CDR2 is LQKENI. CDR3 loop: CASSPLTGTGEYEQYF. The CDR3 coding sequence is TGTGCCAGCTCACCACTGACAGGGACAGGGGAATACGAGCAGTACTTC.